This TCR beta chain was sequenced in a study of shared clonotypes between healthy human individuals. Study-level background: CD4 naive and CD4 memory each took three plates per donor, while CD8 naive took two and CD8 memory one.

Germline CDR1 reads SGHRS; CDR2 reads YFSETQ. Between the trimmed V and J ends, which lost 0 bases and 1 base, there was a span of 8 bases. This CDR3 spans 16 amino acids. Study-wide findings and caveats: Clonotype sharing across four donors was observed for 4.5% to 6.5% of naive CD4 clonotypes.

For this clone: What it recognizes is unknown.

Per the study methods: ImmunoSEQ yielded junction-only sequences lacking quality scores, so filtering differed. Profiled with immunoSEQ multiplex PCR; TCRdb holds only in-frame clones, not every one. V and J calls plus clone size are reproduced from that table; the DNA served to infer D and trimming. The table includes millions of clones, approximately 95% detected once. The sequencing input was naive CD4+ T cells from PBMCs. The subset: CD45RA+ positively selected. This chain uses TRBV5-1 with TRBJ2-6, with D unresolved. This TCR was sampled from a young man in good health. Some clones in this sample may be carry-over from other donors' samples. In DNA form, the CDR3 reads TGCGCCAGCAGCTTGGACGCGAGATCTGGGGCCAACGTCCTGACTTTC. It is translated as CASSLDARSGANVLTF.